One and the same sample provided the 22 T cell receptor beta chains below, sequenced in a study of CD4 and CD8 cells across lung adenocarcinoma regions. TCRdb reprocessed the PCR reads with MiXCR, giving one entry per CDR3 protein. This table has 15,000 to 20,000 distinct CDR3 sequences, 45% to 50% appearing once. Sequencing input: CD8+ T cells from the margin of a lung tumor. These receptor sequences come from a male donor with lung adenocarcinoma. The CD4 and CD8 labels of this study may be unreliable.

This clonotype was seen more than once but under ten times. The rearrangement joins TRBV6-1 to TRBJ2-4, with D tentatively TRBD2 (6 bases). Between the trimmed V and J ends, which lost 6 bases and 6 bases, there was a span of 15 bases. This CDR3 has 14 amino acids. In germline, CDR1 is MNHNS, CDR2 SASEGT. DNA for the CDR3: TGTGCCAGCAGAGAAACCGGAGGGGCAAACATTCAGTACTTC. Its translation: CASRETGGANIQYF.

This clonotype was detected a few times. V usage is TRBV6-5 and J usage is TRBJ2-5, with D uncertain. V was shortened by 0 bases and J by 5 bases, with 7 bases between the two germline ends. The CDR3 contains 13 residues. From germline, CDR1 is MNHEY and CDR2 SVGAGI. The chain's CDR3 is CASSYSSFETQYF. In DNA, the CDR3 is TGTGCCAGCAGTTACTCGAGCTTCGAGACCCAGTACTTC.

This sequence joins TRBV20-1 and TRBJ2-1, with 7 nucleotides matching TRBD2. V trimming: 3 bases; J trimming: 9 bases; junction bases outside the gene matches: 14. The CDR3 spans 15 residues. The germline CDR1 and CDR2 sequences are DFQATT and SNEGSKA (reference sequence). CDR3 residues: CSASGIYPGGGEQFF. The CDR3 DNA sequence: TGCAGTGCTAGCGGAATTTACCCGGGAGGTGGTGAGCAGTTCTTC.

CDR3 protein: CASSEAGLGAKNIQYF. CDR3 DNA sequence: TGTGCCAGCAGTGAAGCGGGGCTAGGGGCCAAAAACATTCAGTACTTC. The V call is TRBV6-1, the J call TRBJ2-4; a possible D gene is TRBD1 (5 bases). V shed 0 bases and J shed 1 base, with 10 bases lying between them. The CDR3 runs to 16 residues. The germline V gene encodes CDR1 MNHNS and CDR2 SASEGT.

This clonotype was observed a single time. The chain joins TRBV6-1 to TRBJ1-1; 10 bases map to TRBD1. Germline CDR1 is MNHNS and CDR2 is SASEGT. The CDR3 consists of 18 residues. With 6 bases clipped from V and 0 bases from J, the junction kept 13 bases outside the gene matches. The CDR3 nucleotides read TGTGCCAGCAGACAACTAGGGGGACAGGGGCTCATGAACACTGAAGCTTTCTTT. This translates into CASRQLGGQGLMNTEAFF.

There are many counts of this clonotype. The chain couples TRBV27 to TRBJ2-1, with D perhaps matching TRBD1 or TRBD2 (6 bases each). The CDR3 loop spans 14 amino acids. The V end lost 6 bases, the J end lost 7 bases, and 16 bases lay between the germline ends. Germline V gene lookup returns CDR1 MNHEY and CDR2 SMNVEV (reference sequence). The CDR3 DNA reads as TGTGCCAGCAGCGCCCCAGGGGACTGGAATGAGCAGTTCTTC. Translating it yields CASSAPGDWNEQFF.

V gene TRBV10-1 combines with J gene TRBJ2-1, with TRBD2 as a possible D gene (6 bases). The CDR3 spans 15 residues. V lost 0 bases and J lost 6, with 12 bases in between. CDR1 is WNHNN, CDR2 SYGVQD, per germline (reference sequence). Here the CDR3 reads CASSESGGNVNEQFF. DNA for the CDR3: TGCGCCAGCAGTGAGTCTGGCGGGAATGTCAATGAGCAGTTCTTC.

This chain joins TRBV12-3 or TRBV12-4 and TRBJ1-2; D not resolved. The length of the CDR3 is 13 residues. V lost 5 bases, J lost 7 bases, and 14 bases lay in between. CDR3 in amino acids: CASSPGITIGYTF. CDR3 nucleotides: TGTGCCAGCAGTCCCGGGATAACTATTGGCTACACCTTC.

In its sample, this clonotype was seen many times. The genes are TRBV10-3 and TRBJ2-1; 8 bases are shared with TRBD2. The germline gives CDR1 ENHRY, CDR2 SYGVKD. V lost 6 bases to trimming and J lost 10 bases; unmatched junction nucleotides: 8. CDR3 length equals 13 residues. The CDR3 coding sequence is TGTGCCATCAGCCAAGCGGGAGCAGAAGAGCAGTTCTTC. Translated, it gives CAISQAGAEEQFF.

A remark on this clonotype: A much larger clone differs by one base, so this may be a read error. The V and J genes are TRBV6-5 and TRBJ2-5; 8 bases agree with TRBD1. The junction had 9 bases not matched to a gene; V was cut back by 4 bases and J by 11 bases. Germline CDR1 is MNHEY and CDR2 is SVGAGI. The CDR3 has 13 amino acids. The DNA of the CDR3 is TGTGCCAGCAGTTGGACAGGGAACGATGAGCAGTACTTC. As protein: CASSWTGNDEQYF.

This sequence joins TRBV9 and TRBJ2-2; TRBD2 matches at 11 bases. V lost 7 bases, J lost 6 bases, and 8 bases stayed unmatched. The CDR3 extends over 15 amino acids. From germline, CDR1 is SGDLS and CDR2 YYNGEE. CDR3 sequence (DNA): TGTGCCAGCTCCCTAGCGGGAGGAGATTCCGGGGAGCTGTTTTTT. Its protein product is CASSLAGGDSGELFF.

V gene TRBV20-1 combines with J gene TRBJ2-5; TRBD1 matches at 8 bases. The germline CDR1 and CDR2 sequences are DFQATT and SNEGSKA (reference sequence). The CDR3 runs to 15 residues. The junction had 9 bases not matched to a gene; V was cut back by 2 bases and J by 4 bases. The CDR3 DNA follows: TGCAGTGCTAGAAGCGCCAGGGGGCGAGGAGAGACCCAGTACTTC. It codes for CSARSARGRGETQYF.

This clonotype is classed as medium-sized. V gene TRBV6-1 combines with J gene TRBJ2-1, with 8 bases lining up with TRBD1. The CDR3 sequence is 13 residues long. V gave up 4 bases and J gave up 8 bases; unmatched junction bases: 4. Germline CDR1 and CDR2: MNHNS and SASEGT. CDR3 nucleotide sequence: TGTGCCAGCAGTGCCAGGGGGCCGGATGAGCAGTTCTTC. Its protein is CASSARGPDEQFF.

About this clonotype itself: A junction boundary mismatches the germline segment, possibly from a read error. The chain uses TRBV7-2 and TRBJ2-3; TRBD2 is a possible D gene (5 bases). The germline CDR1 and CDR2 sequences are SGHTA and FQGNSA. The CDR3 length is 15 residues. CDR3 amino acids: CARSSGSGSTNTQYF. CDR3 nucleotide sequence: TGTGCCCGCAGCTCGGGATCGGGATCCACAAACACGCAGTATTTC.

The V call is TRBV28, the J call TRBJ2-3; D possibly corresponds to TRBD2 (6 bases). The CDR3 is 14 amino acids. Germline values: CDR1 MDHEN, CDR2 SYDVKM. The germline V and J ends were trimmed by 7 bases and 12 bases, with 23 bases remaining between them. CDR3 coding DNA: TGTGCCAGCACGGGGCCGGGAGCCGCAAACACTCAGTATTTT. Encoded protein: CASTGPGAANTQYF.

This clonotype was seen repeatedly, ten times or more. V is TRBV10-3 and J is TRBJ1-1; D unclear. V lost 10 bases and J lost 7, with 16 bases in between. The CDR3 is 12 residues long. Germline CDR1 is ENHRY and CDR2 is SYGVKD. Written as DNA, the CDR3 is TGTGCCACCAGGAGGAGGACCGGTGAAGCTTTCTTT. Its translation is CATRRRTGEAFF.

Here the CDR3 reads CASGSRAYGYTF. DNA for the CDR3: TGTGCCAGCGGGAGTAGGGCCTATGGCTACACCTTC. The chain uses TRBV6-1 and TRBJ1-2; D is unclear. Per the germline V gene, CDR1 is MNHNS and CDR2 is SASEGT. The CDR3 is 12 residues long. The V gene lost 8 bases and the J gene lost 4 bases, with 11 bases spanning the gap.

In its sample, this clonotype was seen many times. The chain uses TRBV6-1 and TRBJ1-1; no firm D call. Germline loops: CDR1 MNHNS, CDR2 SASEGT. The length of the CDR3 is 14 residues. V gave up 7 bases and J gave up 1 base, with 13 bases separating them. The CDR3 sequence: CASTPPPQNTEAFF. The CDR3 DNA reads TGTGCCAGCACTCCACCGCCCCAGAACACTGAAGCTTTCTTT.

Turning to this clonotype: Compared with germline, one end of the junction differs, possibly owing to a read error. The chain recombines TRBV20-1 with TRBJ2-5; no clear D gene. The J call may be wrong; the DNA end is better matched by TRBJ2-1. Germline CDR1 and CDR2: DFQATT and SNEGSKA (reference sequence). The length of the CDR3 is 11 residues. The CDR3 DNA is TGCAGTCCTAGAGCCCAAAATGAGCAGTTCTTC. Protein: CSPRAQNEQFF.

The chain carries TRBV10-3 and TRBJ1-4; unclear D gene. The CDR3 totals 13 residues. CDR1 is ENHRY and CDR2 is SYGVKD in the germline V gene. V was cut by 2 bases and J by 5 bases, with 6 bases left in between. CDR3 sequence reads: CAISEVPNEKLFF. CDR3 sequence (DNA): TGTGCCATCAGTGAGGTCCCCAATGAAAAACTGTTTTTT.

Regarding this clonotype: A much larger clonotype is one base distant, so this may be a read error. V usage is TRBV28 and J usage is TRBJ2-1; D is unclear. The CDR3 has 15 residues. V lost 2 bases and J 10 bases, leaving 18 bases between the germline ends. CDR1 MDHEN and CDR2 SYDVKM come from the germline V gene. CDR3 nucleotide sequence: TGTGCCAGCAGTTTACTGGGCTCGTCGAATTACGAGCAGTTCTTC. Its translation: CASSLLGSSNYEQFF. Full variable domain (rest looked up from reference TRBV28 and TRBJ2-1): DVKVTQSSRYLVKRTGEKVFLECVQDMDHENMFWYRQDPGLGLRLIYFSYDVKMKEKGDIPEGYSVSREKKERFSLILESASTNQTSMYLCASSLLGSSNYEQFFGPGTRLTVL.

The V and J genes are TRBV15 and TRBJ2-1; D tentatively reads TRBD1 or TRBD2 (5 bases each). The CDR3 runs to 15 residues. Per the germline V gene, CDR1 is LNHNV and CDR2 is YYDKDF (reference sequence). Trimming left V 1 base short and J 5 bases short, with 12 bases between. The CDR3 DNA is TGTGCCACCAGCAGAGTGAGAGGGGCCAACAATGAGCAGTTCTTC. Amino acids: CATSRVRGANNEQFF. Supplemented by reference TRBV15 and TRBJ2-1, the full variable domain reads DAMVIQNPRYQVTQFGKPVTLSCSQTLNHNVMYWYQQKSSQAPKLLFHYYDKDFNNEADTPDNFQSRRPNTSFCFLDIRSPGLGDTAMYLCATSRVRGANNEQFFGPGTRLTVL.